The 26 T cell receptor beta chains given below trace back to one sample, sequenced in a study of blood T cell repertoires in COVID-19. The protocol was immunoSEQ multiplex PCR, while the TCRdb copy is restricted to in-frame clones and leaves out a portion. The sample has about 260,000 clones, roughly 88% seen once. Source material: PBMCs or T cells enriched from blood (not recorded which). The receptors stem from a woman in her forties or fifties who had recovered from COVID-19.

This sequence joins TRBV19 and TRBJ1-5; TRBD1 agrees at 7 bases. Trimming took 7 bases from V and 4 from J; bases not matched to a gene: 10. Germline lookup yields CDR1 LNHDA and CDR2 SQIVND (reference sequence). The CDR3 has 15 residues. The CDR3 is CASTLTGQGNQPQHF. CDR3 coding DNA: TGTGCCAGTACCTTGACAGGGCAGGGAAATCAGCCCCAGCATTTT.

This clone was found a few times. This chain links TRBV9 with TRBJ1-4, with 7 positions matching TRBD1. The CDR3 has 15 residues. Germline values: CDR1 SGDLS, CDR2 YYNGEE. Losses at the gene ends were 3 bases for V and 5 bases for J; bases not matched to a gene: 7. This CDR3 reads CASSGGTADNEKLFF. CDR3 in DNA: TGTGCCAGCAGCGGGGGGACAGCCGACAATGAAAAACTGTTTTTT.

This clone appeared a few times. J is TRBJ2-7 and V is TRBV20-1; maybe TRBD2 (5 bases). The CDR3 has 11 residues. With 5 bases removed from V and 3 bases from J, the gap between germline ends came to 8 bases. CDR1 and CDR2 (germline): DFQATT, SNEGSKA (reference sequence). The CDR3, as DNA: TGCAGTGCTCACCGGGGCTACGAGCAGTACTTC. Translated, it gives CSAHRGYEQYF.

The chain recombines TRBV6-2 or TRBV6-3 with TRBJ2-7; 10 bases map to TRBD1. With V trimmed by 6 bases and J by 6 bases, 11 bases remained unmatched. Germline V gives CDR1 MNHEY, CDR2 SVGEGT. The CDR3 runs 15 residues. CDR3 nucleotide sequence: TGTGCCAGCAGCCCGGACAGGGGGGACTACGGCGAGCAGTACTTC. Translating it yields CASSPDRGDYGEQYF.

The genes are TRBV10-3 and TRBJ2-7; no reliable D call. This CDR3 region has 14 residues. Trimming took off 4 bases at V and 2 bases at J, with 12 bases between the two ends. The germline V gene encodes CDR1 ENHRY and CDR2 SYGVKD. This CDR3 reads CAISGDKAPYEQYF. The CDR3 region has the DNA TGTGCCATCAGTGGTGACAAGGCCCCCTACGAGCAGTACTTC.

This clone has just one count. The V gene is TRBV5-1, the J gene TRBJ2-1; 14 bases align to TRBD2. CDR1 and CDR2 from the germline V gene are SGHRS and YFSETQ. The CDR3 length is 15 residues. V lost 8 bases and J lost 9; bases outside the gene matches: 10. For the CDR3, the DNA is TGCGCCAGTCGGCCGGGACTAGCGGGAGAGGGTGAGCAGTTCTTC. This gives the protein CASRPGLAGEGEQFF.

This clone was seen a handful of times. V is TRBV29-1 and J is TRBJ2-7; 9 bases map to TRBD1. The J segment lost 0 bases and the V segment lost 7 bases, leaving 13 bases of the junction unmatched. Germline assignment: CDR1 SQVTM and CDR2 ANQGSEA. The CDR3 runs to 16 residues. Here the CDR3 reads CSARGTGTGSSYEQYF. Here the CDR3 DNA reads TGCAGCGCCCGAGGAACAGGGACAGGGAGCTCCTACGAGCAGTACTTC.

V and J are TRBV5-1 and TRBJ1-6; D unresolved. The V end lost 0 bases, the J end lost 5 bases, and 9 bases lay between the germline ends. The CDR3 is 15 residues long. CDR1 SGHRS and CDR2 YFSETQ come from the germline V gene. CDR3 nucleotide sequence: TGCGCCAGCAGCTTGGGAACAGTAGATAATTCACCCCTCCACTTT. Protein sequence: CASSLGTVDNSPLHF.

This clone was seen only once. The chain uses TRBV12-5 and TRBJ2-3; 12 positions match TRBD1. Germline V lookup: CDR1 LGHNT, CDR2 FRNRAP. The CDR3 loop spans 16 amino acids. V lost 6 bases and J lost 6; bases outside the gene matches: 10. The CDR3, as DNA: TGTGCTAGTGGCCACGGCGGGACAGGGGGCCTGGATACGCAGTATTTT. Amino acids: CASGHGGTGGLDTQYF.

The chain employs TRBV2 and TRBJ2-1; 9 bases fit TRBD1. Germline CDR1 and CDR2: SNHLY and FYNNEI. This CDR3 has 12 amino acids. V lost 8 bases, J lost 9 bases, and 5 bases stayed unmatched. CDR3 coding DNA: TGTGCCAGCGGGGACAGGGTGAGTGAGCAGTTCTTC. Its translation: CASGDRVSEQFF.

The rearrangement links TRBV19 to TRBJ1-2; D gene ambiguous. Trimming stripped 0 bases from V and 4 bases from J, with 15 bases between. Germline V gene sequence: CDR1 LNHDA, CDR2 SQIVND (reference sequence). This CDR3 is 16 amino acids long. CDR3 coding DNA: TGTGCCAGTAGTATAGATCATTGGAGCGGAGGCTATGGCTACACCTTC. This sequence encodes CASSIDHWSGGYGYTF.

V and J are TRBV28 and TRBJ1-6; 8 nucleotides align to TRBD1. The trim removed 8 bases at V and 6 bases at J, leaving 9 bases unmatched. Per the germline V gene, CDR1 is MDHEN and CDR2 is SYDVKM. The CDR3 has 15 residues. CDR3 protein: CASRTDRGLNSPLHF. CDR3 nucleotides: TGTGCCAGCCGCACAGACAGGGGCCTTAATTCACCCCTCCACTTT.

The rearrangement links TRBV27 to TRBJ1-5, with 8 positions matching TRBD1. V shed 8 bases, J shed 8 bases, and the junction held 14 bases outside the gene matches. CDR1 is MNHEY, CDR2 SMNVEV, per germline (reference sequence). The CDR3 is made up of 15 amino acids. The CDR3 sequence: CASGDGTGAGKPQHF. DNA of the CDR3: TGTGCCAGCGGAGACGGGACAGGCGCTGGAAAGCCCCAGCATTTT.

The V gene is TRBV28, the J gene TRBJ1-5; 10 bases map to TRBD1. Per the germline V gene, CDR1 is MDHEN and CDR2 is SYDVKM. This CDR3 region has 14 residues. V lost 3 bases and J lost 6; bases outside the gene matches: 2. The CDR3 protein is CASSLDRGIQPQHF. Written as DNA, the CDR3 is TGTGCCAGCAGTTTGGACAGGGGGATTCAGCCCCAGCATTTT.

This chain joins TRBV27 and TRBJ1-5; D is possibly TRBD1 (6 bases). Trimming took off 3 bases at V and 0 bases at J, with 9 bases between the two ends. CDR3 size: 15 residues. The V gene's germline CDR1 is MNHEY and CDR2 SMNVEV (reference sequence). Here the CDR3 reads CASSLVGASNQPQHF. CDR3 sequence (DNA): TGTGCCAGCAGTTTGGTGGGGGCTAGCAATCAGCCCCAGCATTTT.

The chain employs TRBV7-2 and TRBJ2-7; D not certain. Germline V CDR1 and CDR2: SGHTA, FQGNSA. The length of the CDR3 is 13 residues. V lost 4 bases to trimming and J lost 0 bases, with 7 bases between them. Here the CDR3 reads CASSSPNSYEQYF. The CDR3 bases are TGTGCCAGCAGCTCCCCAAACTCCTACGAGCAGTACTTC.

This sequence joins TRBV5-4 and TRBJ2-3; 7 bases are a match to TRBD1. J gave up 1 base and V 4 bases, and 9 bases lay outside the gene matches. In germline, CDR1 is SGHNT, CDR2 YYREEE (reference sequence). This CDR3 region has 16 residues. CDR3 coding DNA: TGTGCCAGCAGCCTAGGTAGGGGGCTCGGCACAGATACGCAGTATTTT. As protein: CASSLGRGLGTDTQYF.

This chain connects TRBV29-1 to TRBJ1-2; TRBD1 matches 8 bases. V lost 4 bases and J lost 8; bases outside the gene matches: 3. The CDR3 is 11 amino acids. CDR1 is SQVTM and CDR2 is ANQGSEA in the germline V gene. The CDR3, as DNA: TGCAGCGTTGGGACAGGGAGAGGCTACACCTTC. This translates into CSVGTGRGYTF.

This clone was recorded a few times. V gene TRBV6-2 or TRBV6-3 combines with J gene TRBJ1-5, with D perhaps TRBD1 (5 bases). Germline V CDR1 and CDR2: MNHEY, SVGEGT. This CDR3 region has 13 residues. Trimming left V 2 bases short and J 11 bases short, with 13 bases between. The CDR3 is CASSYLQGGAQHF. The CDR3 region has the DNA TGTGCCAGCAGTTACCTCCAAGGAGGGGCCCAGCATTTT.

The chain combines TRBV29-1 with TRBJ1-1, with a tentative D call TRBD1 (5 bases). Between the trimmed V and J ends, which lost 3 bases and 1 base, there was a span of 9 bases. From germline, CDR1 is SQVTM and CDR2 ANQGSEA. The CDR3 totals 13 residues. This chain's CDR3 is CSVDRAGNTEAFF. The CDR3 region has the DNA TGCAGCGTTGACAGGGCAGGGAACACTGAAGCTTTCTTT.

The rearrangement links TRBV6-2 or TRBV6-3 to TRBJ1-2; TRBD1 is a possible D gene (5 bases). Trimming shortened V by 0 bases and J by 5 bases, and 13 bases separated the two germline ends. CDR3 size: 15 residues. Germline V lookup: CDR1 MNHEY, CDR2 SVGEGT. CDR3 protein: CASSYSTGQGYGYTF. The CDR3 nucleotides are TGTGCCAGCAGTTACTCGACGGGCCAGGGATATGGCTACACCTTC.

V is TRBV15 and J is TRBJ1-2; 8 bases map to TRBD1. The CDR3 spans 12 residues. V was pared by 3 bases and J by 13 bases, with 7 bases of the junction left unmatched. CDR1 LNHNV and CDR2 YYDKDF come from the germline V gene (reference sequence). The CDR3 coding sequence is TGTGCCACCAGCAGGGGGGGGACAGGTTCCACCTTC. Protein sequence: CATSRGGTGSTF.

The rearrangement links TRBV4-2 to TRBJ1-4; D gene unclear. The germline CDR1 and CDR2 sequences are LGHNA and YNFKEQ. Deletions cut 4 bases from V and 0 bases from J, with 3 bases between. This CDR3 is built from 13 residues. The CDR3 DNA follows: TGTGCCAGCAGCCCCACAACTAATGAAAAACTGTTTTTT. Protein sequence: CASSPTTNEKLFF.

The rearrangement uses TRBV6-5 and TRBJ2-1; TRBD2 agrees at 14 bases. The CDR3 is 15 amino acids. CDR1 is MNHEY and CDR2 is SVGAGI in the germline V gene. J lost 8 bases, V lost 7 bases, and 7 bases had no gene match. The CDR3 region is CASTPGTSGSDEQFF. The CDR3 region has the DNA TGTGCCAGCACCCCCGGGACTAGCGGGAGCGATGAGCAGTTCTTC.

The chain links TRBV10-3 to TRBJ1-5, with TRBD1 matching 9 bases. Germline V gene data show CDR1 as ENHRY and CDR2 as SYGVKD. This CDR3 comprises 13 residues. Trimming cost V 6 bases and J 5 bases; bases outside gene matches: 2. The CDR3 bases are TGTGCCATCAGCCGACAGGGGGATCAGCCCCAGCATTTT. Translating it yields CAISRQGDQPQHF.

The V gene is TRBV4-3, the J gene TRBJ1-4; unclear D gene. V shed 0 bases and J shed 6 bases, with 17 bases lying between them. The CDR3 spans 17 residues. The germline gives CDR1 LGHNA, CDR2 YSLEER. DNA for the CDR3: TGCGCCAGCAGCCAAGAGATTGGTTCCGGGGAGTATGAAAAACTGTTTTTT. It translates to CASSQEIGSGEYEKLFF.